Described below is a single TCR beta chain sequence and its context. Its specificity is not known. These data come from a study of response to subunit inactivated influenza vaccine. Findings and limits, study-wide: The study's authors posited that every seasonal influenza vaccination enlists few new T cells.

This CDR3 has 13 residues. The V gene's germline CDR1 is MNHNS and CDR2 SASEGT. V was cut by 4 bases and J by 6 bases, with 11 bases left in between. TCRdb independently ran MiXCR on the RT-PCR reads; one entry per CDR3 protein. The table has 500,000 to 750,000 distinct CDR3 sequences, about 15% seen once. Sequencing used PBMCs from blood, obtained about 12 days after vaccination. This clonotype was obtained from a man aged 45 to 65 who received an inactivated influenza vaccine. The chain uses TRBV6-1 and TRBJ2-3; the D gene is possibly TRBD1 (5 bases). The CDR3 is CASSASPGDTQYF. The CDR3 DNA follows: TGTGCCAGCAGTGCCTCCCCAGGGGATACGCAGTATTTT.